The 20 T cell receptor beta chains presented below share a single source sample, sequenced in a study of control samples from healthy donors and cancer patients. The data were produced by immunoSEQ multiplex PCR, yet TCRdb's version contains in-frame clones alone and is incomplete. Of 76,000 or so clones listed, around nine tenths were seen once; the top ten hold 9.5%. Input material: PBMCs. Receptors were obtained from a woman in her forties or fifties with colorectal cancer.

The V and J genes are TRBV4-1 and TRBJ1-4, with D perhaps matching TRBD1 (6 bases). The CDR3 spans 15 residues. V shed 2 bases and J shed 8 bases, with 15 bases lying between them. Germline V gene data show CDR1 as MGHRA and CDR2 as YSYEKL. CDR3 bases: TGCGCCAGCAGCCAAACCGGGACAAGAAACGAAAAACTGTTTTTT. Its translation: CASSQTGTRNEKLFF.

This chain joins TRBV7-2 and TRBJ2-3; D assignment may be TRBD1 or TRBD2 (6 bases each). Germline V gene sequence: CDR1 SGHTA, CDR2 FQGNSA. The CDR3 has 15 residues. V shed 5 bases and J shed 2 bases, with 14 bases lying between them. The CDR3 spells CASSVPGAFTDTQYF. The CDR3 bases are TGTGCCAGCAGCGTCCCGGGGGCCTTCACAGATACGCAGTATTTT.

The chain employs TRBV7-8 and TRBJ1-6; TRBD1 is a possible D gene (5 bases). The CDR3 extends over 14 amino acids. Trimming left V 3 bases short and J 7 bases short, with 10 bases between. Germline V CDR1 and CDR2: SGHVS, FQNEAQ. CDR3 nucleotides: TGTGCCAGCAGCTTGTGGGACGGGAATTCACCCCTCCACTTT. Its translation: CASSLWDGNSPLHF. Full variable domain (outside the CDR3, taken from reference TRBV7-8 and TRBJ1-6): GAGVSQSPRYKVAKRGQDVALRCDPISGHVSLFWYQQALGQGPEFLTYFQNEAQLDKSGLPSDRFFAERPEGSVSTLKIQRTQQEDSAVYLCASSLWDGNSPLHFGNGTRLTVT.

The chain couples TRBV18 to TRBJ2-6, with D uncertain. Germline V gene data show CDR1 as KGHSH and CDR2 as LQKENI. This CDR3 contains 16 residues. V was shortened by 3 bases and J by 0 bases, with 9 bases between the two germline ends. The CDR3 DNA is TGTGCCAGCTCACCCTTTCTTGGCTCTGGGGCCAACGTCCTGACTTTC. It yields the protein CASSPFLGSGANVLTF.

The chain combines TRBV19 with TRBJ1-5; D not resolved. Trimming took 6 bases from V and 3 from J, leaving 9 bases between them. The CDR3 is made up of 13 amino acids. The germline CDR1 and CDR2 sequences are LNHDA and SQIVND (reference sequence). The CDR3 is CASRATANQPQHF. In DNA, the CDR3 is TGTGCCAGTAGGGCGACCGCCAATCAGCCCCAGCATTTT.

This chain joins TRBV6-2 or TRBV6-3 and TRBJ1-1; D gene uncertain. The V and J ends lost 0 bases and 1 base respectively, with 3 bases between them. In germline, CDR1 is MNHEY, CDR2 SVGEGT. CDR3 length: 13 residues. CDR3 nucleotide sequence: TGTGCCAGCAGTTACTCAACGAACACTGAAGCTTTCTTT. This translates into CASSYSTNTEAFF.

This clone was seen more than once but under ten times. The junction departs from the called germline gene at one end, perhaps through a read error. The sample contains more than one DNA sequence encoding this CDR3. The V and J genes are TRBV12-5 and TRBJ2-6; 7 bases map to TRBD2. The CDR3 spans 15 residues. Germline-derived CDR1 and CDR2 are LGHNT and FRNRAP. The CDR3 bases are TGTGCTAGTGGGTTGGGGGGGACGGGGGCCAACGTCCTGACTTTC. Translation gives CASGLGGTGANVLTF.

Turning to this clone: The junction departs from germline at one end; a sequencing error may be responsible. The CDR3 region is CAGSLPGGTEAFF. In DNA form, the CDR3 reads TGTGCCGGCAGTTTGCCGGGAGGGACTGAAGCTTTCTTT. The V call is TRBV28, the J call TRBJ1-1; D gene uncertain. The CDR3 has 13 amino acids. Germline CDR1 MDHEN, CDR2 SYDVKM.

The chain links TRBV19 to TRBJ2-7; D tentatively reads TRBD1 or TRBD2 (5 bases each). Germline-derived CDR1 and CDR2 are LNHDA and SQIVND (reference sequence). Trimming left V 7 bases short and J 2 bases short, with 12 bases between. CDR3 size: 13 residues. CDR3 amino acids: CASIGDGTYEQYV. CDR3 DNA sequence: TGTGCCAGTATTGGGGACGGAACCTACGAGCAGTACGTC.

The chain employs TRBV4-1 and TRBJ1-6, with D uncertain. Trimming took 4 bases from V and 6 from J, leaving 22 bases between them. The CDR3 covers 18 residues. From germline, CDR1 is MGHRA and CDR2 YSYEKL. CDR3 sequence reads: CASSPPGPLYGRNSPLHF. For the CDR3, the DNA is TGCGCCAGCAGCCCCCCCGGCCCACTCTATGGGCGTAATTCACCCCTCCACTTT.

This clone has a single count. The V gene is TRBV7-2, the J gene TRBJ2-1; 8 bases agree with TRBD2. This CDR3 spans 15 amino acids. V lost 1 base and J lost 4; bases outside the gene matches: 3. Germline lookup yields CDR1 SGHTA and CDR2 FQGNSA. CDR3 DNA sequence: TGTGCCAGCAGCTTAGGGCGGGGGGCTTACAATGAGCAGTTCTTC. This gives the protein CASSLGRGAYNEQFF. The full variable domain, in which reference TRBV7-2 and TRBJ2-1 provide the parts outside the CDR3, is GAGVSQSPSNKVTEKGKDVELRCDPISGHTALYWYRQSLGQGLEFLIYFQGNSAPDKSGLPSDRFSAERTGGSVSTLTIQRTQQEDSAVYLCASSLGRGAYNEQFFGPGTRLTVL.

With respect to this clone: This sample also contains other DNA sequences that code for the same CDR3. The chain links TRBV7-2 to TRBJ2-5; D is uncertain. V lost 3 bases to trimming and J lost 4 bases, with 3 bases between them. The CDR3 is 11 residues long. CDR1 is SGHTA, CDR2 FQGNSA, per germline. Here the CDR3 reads CASSFGETQYF. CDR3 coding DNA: TGTGCCAGCAGCTTCGGAGAGACCCAGTACTTC.

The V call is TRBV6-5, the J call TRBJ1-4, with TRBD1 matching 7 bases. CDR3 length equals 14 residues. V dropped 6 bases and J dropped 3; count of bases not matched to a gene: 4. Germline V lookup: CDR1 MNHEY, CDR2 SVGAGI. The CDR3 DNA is TGTGCCAGCAGGGGGGACAGTTCTAATGAAAAACTGTTTTTT. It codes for CASRGDSSNEKLFF.

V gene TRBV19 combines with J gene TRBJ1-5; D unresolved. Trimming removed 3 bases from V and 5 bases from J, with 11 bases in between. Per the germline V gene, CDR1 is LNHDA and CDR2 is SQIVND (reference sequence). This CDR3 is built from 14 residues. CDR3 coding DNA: TGTGCCAGTAGTATGGACGGAATTTATCAGCCCCAGCATTTT. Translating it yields CASSMDGIYQPQHF.

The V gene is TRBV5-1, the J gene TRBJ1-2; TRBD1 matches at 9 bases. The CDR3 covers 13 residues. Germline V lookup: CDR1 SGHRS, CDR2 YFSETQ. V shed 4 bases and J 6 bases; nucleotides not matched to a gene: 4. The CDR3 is CASSETGGHGYTF. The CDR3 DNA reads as TGCGCCAGCAGCGAAACAGGGGGCCATGGCTACACCTTC.

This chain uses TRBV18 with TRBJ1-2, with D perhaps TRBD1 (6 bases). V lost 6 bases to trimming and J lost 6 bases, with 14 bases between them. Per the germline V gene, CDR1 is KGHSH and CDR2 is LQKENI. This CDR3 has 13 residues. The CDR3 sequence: CASSLQGGDGYTF. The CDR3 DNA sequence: TGTGCCAGCTCCCTACAGGGTGGAGATGGCTACACCTTC.

The CDR3 DNA sequence: TGTGCCAGCAGTGGCGAACCCCGCTATGGCTACACCTTC. As protein: CASSGEPRYGYTF. V and J are TRBV6-4 and TRBJ1-2; D is ambiguous. The CDR3 extends over 13 amino acids. The V end was cut by 4 bases, the J end by 4 bases, with 10 bases between. Germline CDR1 is MRHNA and CDR2 is SNTAGT.

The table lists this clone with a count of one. CDR3 sequence: CASSSTGEYGYTF. The CDR3 region has the DNA TGTGCCAGCAGTTCAACAGGGGAGTATGGCTACACCTTC. This chain links TRBV28 with TRBJ1-2, with 7 bases identical to TRBD1. Germline loops: CDR1 MDHEN, CDR2 SYDVKM. The length of the CDR3 is 13 residues. The J segment lost 5 bases and the V segment lost 4 bases, leaving 4 bases of the junction unmatched.

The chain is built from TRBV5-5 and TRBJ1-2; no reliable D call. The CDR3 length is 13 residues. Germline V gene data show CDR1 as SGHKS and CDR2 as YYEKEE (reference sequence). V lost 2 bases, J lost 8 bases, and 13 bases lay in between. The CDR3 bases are TGTGCCAGCAGCTTAAATAGGGTAGAAGGCTACACCTTC. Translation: CASSLNRVEGYTF.

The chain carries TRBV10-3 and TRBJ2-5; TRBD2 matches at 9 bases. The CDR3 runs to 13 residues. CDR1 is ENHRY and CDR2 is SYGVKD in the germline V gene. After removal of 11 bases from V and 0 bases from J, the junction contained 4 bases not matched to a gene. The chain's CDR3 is CAAGGGYQETQYF. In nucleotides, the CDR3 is TGTGCCGCGGGGGGGGGCTACCAAGAGACCCAGTACTTC.